These 30 T cell receptor beta chains were all obtained from the same sample, sequenced in a study of human T cells and chemical hapten exposure. The authors' total RNA extraction used unfractionated whole blood. Unique molecular identifiers were affixed to discrete cDNA molecules within the library. TCRdb re-called the reads with MiXCR, one entry per CDR3 protein. Among about 120,000 distinct CDR3 sequences listed, 6.5% to 10% were seen once. Sequencing was carried out using whole blood. The receptors shown here come from a human donor in good health. Some clones in this sample may be carry-over from other donors' samples.

At least ten counts were recorded for this clonotype. CDR3 region: CASSQVLGIRNTEAFF. The CDR3 nucleotides read TGTGCCAGCAGCCAAGTTCTCGGGATCAGGAACACTGAAGCTTTCTTT. This chain connects TRBV14 to TRBJ1-1; D is unclear. Germline values: CDR1 SGHDN, CDR2 FVKESK. The CDR3 is 16 residues long. V was shortened by 1 base and J by 1 base, with 13 bases between the two germline ends.

The gene calls are TRBV5-1 and TRBJ2-1, with D perhaps matching TRBD1 (5 bases). This CDR3 is 14 amino acids long. CDR1 and CDR2 from the germline V gene are SGHRS and YFSETQ. Trimming removed 2 bases at V and 2 bases at J, with 8 bases between. The CDR3 here is CASSFDSTYNEQFF. The CDR3 DNA sequence: TGCGCCAGCAGCTTTGACAGCACCTACAATGAGCAGTTCTTC.

V and J are TRBV7-6 and TRBJ1-2; a weak D match, TRBD1 (6 bases). The V and J ends lost 3 bases and 2 bases respectively, with 13 bases between them. The V gene's germline CDR1 is SGHVS and CDR2 FNYEAQ. This CDR3 has 15 residues. The CDR3 protein is CASSFNGGLNYGYTF. CDR3 bases: TGTGCCAGCAGCTTTAACGGGGGGCTCAACTATGGCTACACCTTC.

This clonotype was detected a few times. The J gene is TRBJ2-7, the V gene TRBV6-1; a weak D match, TRBD1 (6 bases). Germline-derived CDR1 and CDR2 are MNHNS and SASEGT. CDR3 size: 13 residues. V lost 5 bases, J lost 0 bases, and 8 bases lay in between. The CDR3 nucleotides read TGTGCCAGCAGTCCAGGGGACTCCTACGAGCAGTACTTC. Encoded protein: CASSPGDSYEQYF.

This chain links TRBV7-9 with TRBJ2-7; TRBD1 agrees at 8 bases. Germline values: CDR1 SEHNR, CDR2 FQNEAQ (reference sequence). The CDR3 length is 16 residues. The V and J ends lost 1 base and 2 bases, in that order; junction bases with no gene match: 7. The CDR3 loop reads CASSLETGTGAYEQYF. CDR3 in DNA: TGTGCCAGCAGCTTAGAAACCGGGACAGGAGCCTACGAGCAGTACTTC. Based on the CDR3 plus reference TRBV7-9 and TRBJ2-7, the full variable domain is DTGVSQNPRHKITKRGQNVTFRCDPISEHNRLYWYRQTLGQGPEFLTYFQNEAQLEKSRLLSDRFSAERPKGSFSTLEIQRTEQGDSAMYLCASSLETGTGAYEQYFGPGTRLTVT.

This clonotype was seen a few times. The chain carries TRBV6-5 and TRBJ1-1, with D hard to call. The CDR3 is made up of 13 amino acids. The V end was cut by 5 bases, the J end by 11 bases, with 18 bases between. Germline V lookup: CDR1 MNHEY, CDR2 SVGAGI. The CDR3: CASSTNMAAKAFF. The CDR3 coding sequence is TGTGCCAGCAGTACCAATATGGCGGCGAAGGCTTTCTTT.

The table lists this clonotype with a few counts. The chain employs TRBV6-6 and TRBJ2-5; TRBD1 matches 7 bases. The germline CDR1 and CDR2 sequences are MNHNY and SVGAGI (reference sequence). J gave up 4 bases and V 4 bases, and 3 bases lay outside the gene matches. The length of the CDR3 is 13 residues. The CDR3 reads CASSSRDRETQYF. The CDR3 nucleotides are TGTGCCAGCAGTTCCCGGGACAGAGAGACCCAGTACTTC.

In this sample, this clonotype turned up many times. The CDR3 spells CASSQEGPLNYGYTF. The CDR3 nucleotides are TGCGCCAGCAGCCAAGAAGGGCCACTCAACTATGGCTACACCTTC. V and J are TRBV4-3 and TRBJ1-2; D remains ambiguous. Germline V gives CDR1 LGHNA, CDR2 YSLEER. The length of the CDR3 is 15 residues. The germline V and J ends were trimmed by 0 bases and 2 bases, with 10 bases remaining between them.

This clonotype was observed many times. CDR3 sequence: CASSLEASGASTDTQYF. Written as DNA, the CDR3 is TGCGCCAGCAGCTTGGAGGCTAGCGGAGCGAGCACAGATACGCAGTATTTT. This sequence joins TRBV5-1 and TRBJ2-3, with 7 bases that match TRBD2. The V gene end was trimmed by 0 bases and the J gene end by 0 bases; junction bases not matched to a gene: 7. Germline CDR1 is SGHRS and CDR2 is YFSETQ. This CDR3 region has 17 residues.

This chain links TRBV5-1 with TRBJ1-5; TRBD1 agrees at 11 bases. The germline V gene encodes CDR1 SGHRS and CDR2 YFSETQ. After removal of 0 bases from V and 5 bases from J, the junction contained 1 base not matched to a gene. This CDR3 is built from 15 residues. This CDR3 is CASSLGDRGDQPQHF. CDR3 DNA: TGCGCCAGCAGCTTGGGGGACAGGGGGGATCAGCCCCAGCATTTT.

This clonotype occurred many times. V gene TRBV6-4 combines with J gene TRBJ2-5, with 11 bases lining up with TRBD2. CDR1 and CDR2 (germline): MRHNA, SNTAGT. The CDR3 is made up of 15 amino acids. After removal of 0 bases from V and 4 bases from J, the junction contained 1 base not matched to a gene. The CDR3 protein is CASSDSSGGAETQYF. The CDR3 nucleotides read TGTGCCAGCAGTGACTCTAGCGGGGGGGCAGAGACCCAGTACTTC.

This clonotype turned up a few times. The gene calls are TRBV5-1 and TRBJ2-3; D is ambiguous. The CDR3 is 14 amino acids. The germline V gene encodes CDR1 SGHRS and CDR2 YFSETQ. V was clipped by 5 bases and J by 5 bases, with 15 bases between them. The CDR3 coding sequence is TGCGCCAGCAGTCTAGTATCAGGCGGAGATACGCAGTATTTT. Encoded protein: CASSLVSGGDTQYF. The full variable domain, its missing parts supplied by reference TRBV5-1 and TRBJ2-3, is KAGVTQTPRYLIKTRGQQVTLSCSPISGHRSVSWYQQTPGQGLQFLFEYFSETQRNKGNFPGRFSGRQFSNSRSEMNVSTLELGDSALYLCASSLVSGGDTQYFGPGTRLTVL.

The chain links TRBV7-6 to TRBJ2-6, with TRBD2 matching over 8 bases. The CDR3 contains 16 residues. The V gene end was trimmed by 4 bases and the J gene end by 4 bases; junction bases not matched to a gene: 6. Germline V gives CDR1 SGHVS, CDR2 FNYEAQ. In DNA, the CDR3 is TGTGCCAGCAGCTCTCGGGGGGGGGCCGGGGCCAACGTCCTGACTTTC. As protein: CASSSRGGAGANVLTF. The complete variable domain, with remaining parts taken from reference TRBV7-6 and TRBJ2-6, reads GAGVSQSPRYKVTKRGQDVALRCDPISGHVSLYWYRQALGQGPEFLTYFNYEAQQDKSGLPNDRFSAERPEGSISTLTIQRTEQRDSAMYRCASSSRGGAGANVLTFGAGSRLTVL.

This clonotype was picked up a small number of times. This rearrangement joins TRBV4-3 to TRBJ2-7, with 8 bases that match TRBD1. This CDR3 has 15 residues. V trimming: 5 bases; J trimming: 1 base; junction bases outside the gene matches: 7. Germline CDR1 and CDR2: LGHNA and YSLEER. The CDR3 DNA reads as TGCGCCAGCAGCTCCTTTACAGGGGGATCCTACGAGCAGTACTTC. This encodes CASSSFTGGSYEQYF.

This clonotype was found a few times. V gene TRBV20-1 combines with J gene TRBJ2-5; 10 bases are shared with TRBD2. The CDR3 sequence is 14 residues long. Germline CDR1 DFQATT, CDR2 SNEGSKA (reference sequence). V lost 3 bases to trimming and J lost 7 bases; unmatched junction nucleotides: 8. The CDR3 spells CSASGLAGVGTQYF. The CDR3 DNA follows: TGCAGTGCTAGCGGCCTAGCGGGAGTTGGGACCCAGTACTTC.

This clonotype has a handful of counts. The chain links TRBV12-3 or TRBV12-4 to TRBJ1-1; a weak D match, TRBD1 (5 bases). The CDR3 contains 13 residues. The V gene lost 10 bases and the J gene lost 2 bases, with 14 bases spanning the gap. CDR3 sequence reads: CATRRGGNTEAFF. CDR3 in DNA: TGTGCCACCCGGAGGGGCGGTAACACTGAAGCTTTCTTT.

This clonotype was observed a few times. This chain joins TRBV5-4 and TRBJ2-3; D remains ambiguous. The CDR3 has 13 residues. The V gene's germline CDR1 is SGHNT and CDR2 YYREEE (reference sequence). Trimming removed 1 base at V and 4 bases at J, with 7 bases between. The CDR3 bases are TGTGCCAGCAGCTTGCAATTATCAGATACGCAGTATTTT. Translation: CASSLQLSDTQYF.

The rearrangement joins TRBV27 to TRBJ2-7; 8 bases match TRBD2. The V gene's germline CDR1 is MNHEY and CDR2 SMNVEV (reference sequence). CDR3 length: 17 amino acids. V lost 5 bases and J lost 5; bases outside the gene matches: 17. CDR3 sequence: CASSPDHWSGRGDEQYF. In DNA form, the CDR3 reads TGTGCCAGCAGTCCCGACCATTGGAGCGGGAGAGGGGACGAGCAGTACTTC.

This clonotype was recorded a few times. The chain has TRBV12-3 or TRBV12-4 and TRBJ2-5; D may be TRBD1 (6 bases). The length of the CDR3 is 16 residues. The V and J ends lost 6 bases and 0 bases respectively, with 17 bases between them. CDR3: CASSYRTGLDQETQYF. CDR3 nucleotides: TGTGCCAGCAGCTACCGAACAGGGCTGGACCAAGAGACCCAGTACTTC.

This clonotype was counted between two and nine times. This chain connects TRBV19 to TRBJ2-3; D is unclear. V shed 0 bases and J shed 0 bases, with 7 bases lying between them. The length of the CDR3 is 15 residues. From germline, CDR1 is LNHDA and CDR2 SQIVND (reference sequence). CDR3 loop: CASSIELTSTDTQYF. DNA for the CDR3: TGTGCCAGTAGTATAGAACTAACTAGCACAGATACGCAGTATTTT.

This chain uses TRBV10-3 with TRBJ2-7; D is unresolved. V dropped 4 bases and J dropped 1 base, with 5 bases sitting between them. Germline CDR1 and CDR2: ENHRY and SYGVKD. This CDR3 has 12 amino acids. The CDR3 region is CAISGQSYEQYF. The CDR3 DNA is TGTGCCATCAGTGGGCAGTCCTACGAGCAGTACTTC.

This clonotype showed up just a few times. The V and J genes are TRBV4-2 and TRBJ2-7; a possible D gene is TRBD1 (5 bases). The V and J ends lost 0 bases and 0 bases respectively, with 12 bases between them. Germline CDR1 LGHNA, CDR2 YNFKEQ. This CDR3 comprises 16 residues. CDR3 sequence reads: CASSQDWYRSSYEQYF. CDR3 coding DNA: TGTGCCAGCAGCCAAGATTGGTACAGGAGCTCCTACGAGCAGTACTTC.

This clonotype was counted between two and nine times. J is TRBJ2-1 and V is TRBV2, with 9 nucleotides matching TRBD2. Germline V gives CDR1 SNHLY, CDR2 FYNNEI. Trimming cost V 7 bases and J 2 bases; bases outside gene matches: 3. The CDR3 loop spans 14 amino acids. The CDR3 DNA follows: TGTGCCAGCACTCGCGGGGGGGCCTACAATGAGCAGTTCTTC. Protein sequence: CASTRGGAYNEQFF.

This clonotype was counted only a few times. The rearrangement links TRBV12-3 or TRBV12-4 to TRBJ2-1, with D perhaps matching TRBD2 (5 bases). The CDR3 extends over 14 amino acids. Trimming took off 4 bases at V and 4 bases at J, with 11 bases between the two ends. The CDR3 loop reads CASSYQRSYNEQFF. The CDR3 nucleotides are TGTGCCAGCAGTTACCAGCGGAGTTACAATGAGCAGTTCTTC.

This clonotype has at least ten counts. The V gene is TRBV12-3 or TRBV12-4, the J gene TRBJ1-1; D gene ambiguous. The CDR3 covers 13 residues. V lost 7 bases, J lost 3 bases, and 12 bases lay in between. The CDR3 DNA reads as TGTGCCAGCATTGGCCCTAGGTACACTGAAGCTTTCTTT. Its protein is CASIGPRYTEAFF.

This clonotype was picked up many times. Germline and junction disagree at one end, which may indicate a read error. The V call is TRBV20-1, the J call TRBJ1-1, with TRBD1 matching 10 bases. Germline CDR1 reads DFQATT; CDR2 reads SNEGSKA (reference sequence). The CDR3 is 14 amino acids. The CDR3 is CSAGDRGRGTEAFF. Written as DNA, the CDR3 is TGCAGTGCTGGAGACAGGGGGCGCGGTACTGAAGCTTTCTTT.

This clonotype was detected many times. J is TRBJ1-4 and V is TRBV15; D not certain. Per the germline V gene, CDR1 is LNHNV and CDR2 is YYDKDF (reference sequence). The CDR3 is 16 amino acids. Trimming took 0 bases from V and 0 from J, leaving 8 bases between them. The CDR3 DNA reads TGTGCCACCAGCAGAGAGGGTGGGTCAACTAATGAAAAACTGTTTTTT. It is translated as CATSREGGSTNEKLFF.

The chain uses TRBV12-3 or TRBV12-4 and TRBJ2-7; no definite D call. This CDR3 comprises 14 residues. V gave up 6 bases and J gave up 4 bases, with 16 bases separating them. CDR3 amino acids: CASSLLGVGYEQYF. CDR3 in DNA: TGTGCCAGCAGCCTCTTGGGCGTTGGTTACGAGCAGTACTTC.

Only a few counts were recorded for this clonotype. CDR3 in amino acids: CASSVQGSTGELFF. The CDR3 DNA is TGCGCCAGCAGCGTGCAGGGGAGTACCGGGGAGCTGTTTTTT. The V call is TRBV5-1, the J call TRBJ2-2; perhaps TRBD1 as D (6 bases). The germline V gene encodes CDR1 SGHRS and CDR2 YFSETQ. Between the trimmed V and J ends, which lost 4 bases and 5 bases, there was a span of 12 bases. This CDR3 is 14 amino acids long.

This clonotype came up a few times. The rearrangement joins TRBV10-3 to TRBJ2-7; 8 bases fit TRBD2. CDR1 is ENHRY, CDR2 SYGVKD, per germline. The V segment lost 2 bases and the J segment 4 bases; nucleotides outside the gene matches: 10. CDR3 length: 16 residues. As DNA, the CDR3 is TGTGCCATCAGTGAGACGGGGGGGGATATTGGGTACGAGCAGTACTTC. This encodes CAISETGGDIGYEQYF.